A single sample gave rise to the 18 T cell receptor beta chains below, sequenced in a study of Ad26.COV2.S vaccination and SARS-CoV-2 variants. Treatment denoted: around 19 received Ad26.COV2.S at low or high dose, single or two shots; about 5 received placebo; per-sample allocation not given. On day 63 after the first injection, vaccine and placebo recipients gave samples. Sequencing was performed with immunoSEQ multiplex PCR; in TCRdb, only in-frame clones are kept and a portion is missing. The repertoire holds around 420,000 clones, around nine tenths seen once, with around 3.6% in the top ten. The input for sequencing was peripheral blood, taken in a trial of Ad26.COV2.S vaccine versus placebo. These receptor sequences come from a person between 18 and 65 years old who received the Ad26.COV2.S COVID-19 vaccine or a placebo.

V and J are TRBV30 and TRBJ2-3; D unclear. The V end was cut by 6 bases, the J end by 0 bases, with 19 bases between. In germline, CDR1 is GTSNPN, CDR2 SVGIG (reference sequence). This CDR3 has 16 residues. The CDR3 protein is CACTMLLTTSTDTQYF. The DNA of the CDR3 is TGTGCCTGCACCATGTTGCTCACTACTAGCACAGATACGCAGTATTTT. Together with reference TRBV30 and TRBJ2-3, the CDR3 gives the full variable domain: SQTIHQWPATLVQPVGSPLSLECTVEGTSNPNLYWYRQAAGRGLQLLFYSVGIGQISSEVPQNLSASRPQDRQFILSSKKLLLSDSGFYLCACTMLLTTSTDTQYFGPGTRLTVL.

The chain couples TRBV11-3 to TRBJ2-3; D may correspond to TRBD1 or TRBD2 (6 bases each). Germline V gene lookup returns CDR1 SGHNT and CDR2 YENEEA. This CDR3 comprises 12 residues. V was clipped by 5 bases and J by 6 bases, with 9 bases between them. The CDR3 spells CASSRGRDTQYF. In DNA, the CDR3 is TGTGCCAGCAGCCGGGGGCGGGATACGCAGTATTTT. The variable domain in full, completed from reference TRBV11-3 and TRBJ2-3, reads EAGVVQSPRYKIIEKKQPVAFWCNPISGHNTLYWYLQNLGQGPELLIRYENEEAVDDSQLPKDRFSAERLKGVDSTLKIQPAELGDSAVYLCASSRGRDTQYFGPGTRLTVL.

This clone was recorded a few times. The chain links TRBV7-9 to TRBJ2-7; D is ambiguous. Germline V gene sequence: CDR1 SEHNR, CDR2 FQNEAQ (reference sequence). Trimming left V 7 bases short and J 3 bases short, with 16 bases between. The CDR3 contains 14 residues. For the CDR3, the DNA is TGTGCCAGCACCCTCGGTGGAAATGGCTACGAGCAGTACTTC. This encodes CASTLGGNGYEQYF.

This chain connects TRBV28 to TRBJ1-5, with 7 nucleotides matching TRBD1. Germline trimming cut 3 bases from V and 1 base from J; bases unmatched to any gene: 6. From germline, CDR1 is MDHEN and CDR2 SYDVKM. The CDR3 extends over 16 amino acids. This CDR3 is CASSFHRGLSNQPQHF. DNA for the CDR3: TGTGCCAGCAGTTTTCACAGGGGATTAAGCAATCAGCCCCAGCATTTT.

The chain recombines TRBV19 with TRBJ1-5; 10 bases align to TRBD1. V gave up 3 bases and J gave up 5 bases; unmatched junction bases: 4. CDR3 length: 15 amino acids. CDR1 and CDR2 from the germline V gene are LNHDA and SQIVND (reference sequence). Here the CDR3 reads CASSIGTGAYQPQHF. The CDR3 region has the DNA TGTGCCAGTAGTATCGGGACAGGGGCTTATCAGCCCCAGCATTTT.

The CDR3 protein is CASSYQGAGSPLHF. In nucleotides, the CDR3 is TGTGCCAGCAGCTACCAGGGGGCCGGCTCACCCCTCCACTTT. The chain combines TRBV7-8 with TRBJ1-6; TRBD1 matches at 8 bases. V was pared by 4 bases and J by 10 bases, with 6 bases of the junction left unmatched. CDR3 size: 14 residues. Per the germline V gene, CDR1 is SGHVS and CDR2 is FQNEAQ.

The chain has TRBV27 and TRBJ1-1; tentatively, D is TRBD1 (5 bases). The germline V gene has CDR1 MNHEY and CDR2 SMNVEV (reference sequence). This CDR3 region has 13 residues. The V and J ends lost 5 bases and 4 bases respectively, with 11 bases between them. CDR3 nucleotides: TGTGCCAGCAGTAAGTCTACAGGCACTGAAGCTTTCTTT. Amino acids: CASSKSTGTEAFF.

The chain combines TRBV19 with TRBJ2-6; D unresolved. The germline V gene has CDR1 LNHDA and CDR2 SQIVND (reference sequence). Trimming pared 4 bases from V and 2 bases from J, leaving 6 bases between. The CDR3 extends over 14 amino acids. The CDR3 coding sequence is TGTGCCAGTAGTAGACAACCTGGGGCCAACGTCCTGACTTTC. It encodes CASSRQPGANVLTF.

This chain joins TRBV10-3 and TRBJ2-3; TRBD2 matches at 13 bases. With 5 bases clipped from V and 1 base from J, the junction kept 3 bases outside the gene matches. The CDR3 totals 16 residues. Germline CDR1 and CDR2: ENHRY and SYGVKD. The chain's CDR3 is CAISLGLAGGTDTQYF. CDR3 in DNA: TGTGCCATCAGTCTAGGACTAGCGGGGGGCACAGATACGCAGTATTTT.

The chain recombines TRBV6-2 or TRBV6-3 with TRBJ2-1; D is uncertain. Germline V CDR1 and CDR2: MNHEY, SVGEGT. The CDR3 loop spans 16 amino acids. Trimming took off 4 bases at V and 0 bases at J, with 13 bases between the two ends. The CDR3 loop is CASSSLTPNSYNEQFF. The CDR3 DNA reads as TGTGCCAGCAGTTCCCTGACTCCTAACTCCTACAATGAGCAGTTCTTC.

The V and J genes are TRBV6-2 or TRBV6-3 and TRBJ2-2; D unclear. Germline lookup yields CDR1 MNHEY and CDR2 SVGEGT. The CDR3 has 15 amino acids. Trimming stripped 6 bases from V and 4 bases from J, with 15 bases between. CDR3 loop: CASSHGWASTGELFF. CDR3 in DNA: TGTGCCAGCAGCCATGGATGGGCCTCCACCGGGGAGCTGTTTTTT.

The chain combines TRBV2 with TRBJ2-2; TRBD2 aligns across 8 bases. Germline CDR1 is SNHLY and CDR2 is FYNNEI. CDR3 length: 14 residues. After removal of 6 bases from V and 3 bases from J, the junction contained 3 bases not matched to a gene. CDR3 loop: CASRASGHTGELFF. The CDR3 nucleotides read TGTGCCAGCAGGGCTAGCGGGCACACCGGGGAGCTGTTTTTT.

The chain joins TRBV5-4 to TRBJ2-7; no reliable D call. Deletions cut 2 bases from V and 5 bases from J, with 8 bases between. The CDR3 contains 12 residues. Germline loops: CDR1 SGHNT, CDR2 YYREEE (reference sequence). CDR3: CASSLTNNEQYF. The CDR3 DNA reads TGTGCCAGCAGCTTAACGAACAACGAGCAGTACTTC.

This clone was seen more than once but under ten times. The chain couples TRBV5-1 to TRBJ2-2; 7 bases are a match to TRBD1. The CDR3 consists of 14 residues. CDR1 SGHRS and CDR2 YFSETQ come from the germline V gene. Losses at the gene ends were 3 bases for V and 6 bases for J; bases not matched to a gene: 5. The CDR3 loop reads CASSSGQEAGELFF. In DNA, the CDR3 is TGCGCCAGCAGCTCCGGACAGGAGGCCGGGGAGCTGTTTTTT.

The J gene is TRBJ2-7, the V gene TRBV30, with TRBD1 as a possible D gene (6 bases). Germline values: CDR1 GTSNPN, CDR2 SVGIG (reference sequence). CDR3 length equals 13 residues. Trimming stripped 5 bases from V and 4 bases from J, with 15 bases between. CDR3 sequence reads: CAWARDTMYEQYF. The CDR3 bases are TGTGCCTGGGCCCGGGACACGATGTACGAGCAGTACTTC. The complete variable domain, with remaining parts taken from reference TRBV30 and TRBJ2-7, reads SQTIHQWPATLVQPVGSPLSLECTVEGTSNPNLYWYRQAAGRGLQLLFYSVGIGQISSEVPQNLSASRPQDRQFILSSKKLLLSDSGFYLCAWARDTMYEQYFGPGTRLTVT.

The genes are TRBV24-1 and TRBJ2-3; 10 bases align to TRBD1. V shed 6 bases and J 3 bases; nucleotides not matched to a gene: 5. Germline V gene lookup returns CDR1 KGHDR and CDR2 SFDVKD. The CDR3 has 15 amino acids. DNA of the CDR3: TGTGCCACCAGTCAGCGGACAGGGGGGACAGATACGCAGTATTTT. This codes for CATSQRTGGTDTQYF.

CDR3 coding DNA: TGTGCCAGCAGCGCATACAGAAGGGTGACGGCTAATGAAAAACTGTTTTTT. Protein: CASSAYRRVTANEKLFF. The chain carries TRBV3-1 (or the pseudogene TRBV3-2) and TRBJ1-4; no definite D call. V lost 5 bases and J lost 3, with 19 bases in between. The CDR3 has 17 residues. Germline values: CDR1 LGHDT, CDR2 YNNKEL (reference sequence).

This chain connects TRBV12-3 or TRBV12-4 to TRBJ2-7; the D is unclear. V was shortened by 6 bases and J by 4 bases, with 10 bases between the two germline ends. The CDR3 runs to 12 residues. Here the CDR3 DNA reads TGTGCCAGCAGCGAAAACCTTTACGAGCAGTACTTC. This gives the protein CASSENLYEQYF.